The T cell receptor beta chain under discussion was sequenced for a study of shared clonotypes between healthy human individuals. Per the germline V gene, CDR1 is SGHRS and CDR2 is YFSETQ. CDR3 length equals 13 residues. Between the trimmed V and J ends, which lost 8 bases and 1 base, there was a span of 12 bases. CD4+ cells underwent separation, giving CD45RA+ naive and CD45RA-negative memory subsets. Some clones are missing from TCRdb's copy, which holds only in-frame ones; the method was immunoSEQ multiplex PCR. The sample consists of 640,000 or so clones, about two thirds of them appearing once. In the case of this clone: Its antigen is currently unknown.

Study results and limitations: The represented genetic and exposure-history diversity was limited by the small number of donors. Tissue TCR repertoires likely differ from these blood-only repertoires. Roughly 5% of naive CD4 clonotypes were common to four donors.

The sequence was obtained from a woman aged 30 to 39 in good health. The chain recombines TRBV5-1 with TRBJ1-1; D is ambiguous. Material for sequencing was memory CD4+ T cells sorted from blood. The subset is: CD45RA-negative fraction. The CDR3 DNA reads TGCGCCAGTTCCAGAGTGCCGAACACTGAAGCTTTCTTT. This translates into CASSRVPNTEAFF.